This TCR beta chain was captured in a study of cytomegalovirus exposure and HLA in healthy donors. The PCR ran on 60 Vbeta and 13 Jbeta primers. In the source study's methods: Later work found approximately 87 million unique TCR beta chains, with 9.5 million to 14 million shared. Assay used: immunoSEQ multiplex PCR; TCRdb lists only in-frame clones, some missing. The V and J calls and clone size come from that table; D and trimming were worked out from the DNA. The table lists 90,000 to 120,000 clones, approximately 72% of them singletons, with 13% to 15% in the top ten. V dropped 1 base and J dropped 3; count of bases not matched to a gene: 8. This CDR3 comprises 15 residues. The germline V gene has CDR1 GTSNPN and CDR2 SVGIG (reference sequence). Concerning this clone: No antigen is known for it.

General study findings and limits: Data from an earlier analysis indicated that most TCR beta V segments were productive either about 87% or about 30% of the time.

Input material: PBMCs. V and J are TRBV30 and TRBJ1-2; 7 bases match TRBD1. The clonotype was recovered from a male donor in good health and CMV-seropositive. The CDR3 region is CAWSDSYRGDYGYTF. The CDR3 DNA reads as TGTGCCTGGAGTGATAGCTACAGGGGAGACTATGGCTACACCTTC.